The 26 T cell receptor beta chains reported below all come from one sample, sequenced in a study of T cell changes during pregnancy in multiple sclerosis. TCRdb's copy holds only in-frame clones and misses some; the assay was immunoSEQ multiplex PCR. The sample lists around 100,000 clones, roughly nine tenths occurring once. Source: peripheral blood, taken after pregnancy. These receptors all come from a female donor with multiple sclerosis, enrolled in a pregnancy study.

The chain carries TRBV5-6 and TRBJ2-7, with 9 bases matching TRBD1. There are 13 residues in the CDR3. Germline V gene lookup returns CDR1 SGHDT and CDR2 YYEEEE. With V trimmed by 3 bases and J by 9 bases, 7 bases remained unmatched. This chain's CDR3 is CASSYRDRERQYF. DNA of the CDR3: TGTGCCAGCAGCTACCGGGACAGGGAAAGGCAGTACTTC.

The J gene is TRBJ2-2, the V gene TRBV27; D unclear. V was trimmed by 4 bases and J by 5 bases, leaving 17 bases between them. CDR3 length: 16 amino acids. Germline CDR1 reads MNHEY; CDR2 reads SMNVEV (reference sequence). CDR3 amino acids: CASSSTMFARTGELFF. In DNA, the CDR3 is TGTGCCAGCAGTTCTACCATGTTTGCACGAACCGGGGAGCTGTTTTTT.

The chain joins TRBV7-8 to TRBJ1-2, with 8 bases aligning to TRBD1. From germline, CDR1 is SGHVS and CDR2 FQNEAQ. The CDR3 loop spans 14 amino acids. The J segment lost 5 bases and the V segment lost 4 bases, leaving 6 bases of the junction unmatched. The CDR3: CASSSRDRSYGYTF. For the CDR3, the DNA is TGTGCCAGCAGCTCCCGGGACAGGAGTTATGGCTACACCTTC.

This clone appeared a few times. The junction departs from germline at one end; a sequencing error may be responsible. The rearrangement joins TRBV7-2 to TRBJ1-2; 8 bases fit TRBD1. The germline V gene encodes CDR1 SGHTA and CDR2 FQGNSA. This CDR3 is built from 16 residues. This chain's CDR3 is CASSLGPQGANYGYTF. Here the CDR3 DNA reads TGTGCCAGCAGTTTAGGCCCACAGGGGGCTAACTATGGCTACACCTTC.

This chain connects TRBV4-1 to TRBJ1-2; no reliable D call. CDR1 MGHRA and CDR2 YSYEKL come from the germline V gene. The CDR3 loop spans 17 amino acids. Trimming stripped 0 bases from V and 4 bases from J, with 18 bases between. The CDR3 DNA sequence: TGCGCCAGCAGCCAAGATCCTGCTAACAGACCGGTCTATGGCTACACCTTC. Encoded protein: CASSQDPANRPVYGYTF.

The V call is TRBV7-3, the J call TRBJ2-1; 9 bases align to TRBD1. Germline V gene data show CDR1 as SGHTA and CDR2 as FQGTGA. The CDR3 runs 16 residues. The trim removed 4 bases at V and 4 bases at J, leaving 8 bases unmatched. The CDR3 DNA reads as TGTGCCAGCAGCTACACCGGACAGGGGAGTTACAATGAGCAGTTCTTC. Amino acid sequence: CASSYTGQGSYNEQFF.

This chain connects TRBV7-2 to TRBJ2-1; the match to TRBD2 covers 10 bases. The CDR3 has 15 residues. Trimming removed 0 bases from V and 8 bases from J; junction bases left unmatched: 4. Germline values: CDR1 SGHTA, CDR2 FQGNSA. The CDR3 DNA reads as TGTGCCAGCAGCTTAGCTAGCGGGGGGACGGATGAGCAGTTCTTC. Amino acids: CASSLASGGTDEQFF.

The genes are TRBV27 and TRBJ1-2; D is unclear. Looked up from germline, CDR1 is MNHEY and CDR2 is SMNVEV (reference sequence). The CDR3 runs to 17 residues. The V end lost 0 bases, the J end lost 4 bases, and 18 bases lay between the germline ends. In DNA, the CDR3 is TGTGCCAGCAGTTTATCAGCAGGTTCCTACGTGGGCTATGGCTACACCTTC. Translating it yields CASSLSAGSYVGYGYTF.

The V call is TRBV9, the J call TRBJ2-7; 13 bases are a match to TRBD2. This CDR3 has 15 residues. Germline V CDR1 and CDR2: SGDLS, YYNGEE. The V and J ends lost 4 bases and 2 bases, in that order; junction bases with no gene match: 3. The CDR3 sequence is CASSLTSGGTYEQYF. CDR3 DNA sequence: TGTGCCAGCAGCCTGACTAGCGGGGGGACCTACGAGCAGTACTTC.

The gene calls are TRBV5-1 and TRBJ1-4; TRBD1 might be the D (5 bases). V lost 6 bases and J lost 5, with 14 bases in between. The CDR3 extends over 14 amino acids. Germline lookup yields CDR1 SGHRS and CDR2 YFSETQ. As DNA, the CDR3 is TGCGCCAGCAACCCAGGGTCCGGAAATGAAAAACTGTTTTTT. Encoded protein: CASNPGSGNEKLFF.

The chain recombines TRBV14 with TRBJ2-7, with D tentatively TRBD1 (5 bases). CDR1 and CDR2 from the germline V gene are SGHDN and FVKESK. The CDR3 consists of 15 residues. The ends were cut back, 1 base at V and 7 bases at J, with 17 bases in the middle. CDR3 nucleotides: TGTGCCAGCAGCCAAGTACAGGCAAACTCTAGGGAGCAGTACTTC. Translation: CASSQVQANSREQYF. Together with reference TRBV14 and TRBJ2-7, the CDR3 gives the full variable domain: EAGVTQFPSHSVIEKGQTVTLRCDPISGHDNLYWYRRVMGKEIKFLLHFVKESKQDESGMPNNRFLAERTGGTYSTLKVQPAELEDSGVYFCASSQVQANSREQYFGPGTRLTVT.

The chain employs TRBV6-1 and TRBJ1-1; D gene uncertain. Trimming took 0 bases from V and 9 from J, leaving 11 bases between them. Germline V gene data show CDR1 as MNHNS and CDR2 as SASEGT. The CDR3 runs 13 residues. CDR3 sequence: CASSEAHGRKAFF. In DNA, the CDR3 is TGTGCCAGCAGTGAAGCGCACGGGAGAAAAGCTTTCTTT.

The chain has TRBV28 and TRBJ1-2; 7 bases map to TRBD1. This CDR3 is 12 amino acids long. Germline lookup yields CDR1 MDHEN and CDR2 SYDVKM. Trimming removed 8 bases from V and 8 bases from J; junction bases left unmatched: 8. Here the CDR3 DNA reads TGTGCCAGCTCCTTGCCCAGGGGGGGCTACACCTTC. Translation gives CASSLPRGGYTF.

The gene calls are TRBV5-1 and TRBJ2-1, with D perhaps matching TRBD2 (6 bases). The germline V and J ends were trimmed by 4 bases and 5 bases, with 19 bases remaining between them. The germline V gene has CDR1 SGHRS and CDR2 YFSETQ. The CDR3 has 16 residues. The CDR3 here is CASSLEGRGANNEQFF. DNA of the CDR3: TGCGCCAGCAGCCTGGAGGGGCGGGGCGCAAACAATGAGCAGTTCTTC.

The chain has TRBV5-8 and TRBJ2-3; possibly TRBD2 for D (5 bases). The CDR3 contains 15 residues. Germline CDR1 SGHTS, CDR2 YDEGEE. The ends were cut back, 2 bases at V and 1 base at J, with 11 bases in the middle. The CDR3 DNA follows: TGTGCCAGCAGCTTCCACCCCGGGGGCACAGATACGCAGTATTTT. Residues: CASSFHPGGTDTQYF.

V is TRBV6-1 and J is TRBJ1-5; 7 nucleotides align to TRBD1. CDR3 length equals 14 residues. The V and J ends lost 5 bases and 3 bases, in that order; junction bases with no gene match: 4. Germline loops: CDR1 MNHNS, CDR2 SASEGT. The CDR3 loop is CASSWTGLNQPQHF. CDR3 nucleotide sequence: TGTGCCAGCAGTTGGACAGGTCTCAATCAGCCCCAGCATTTT.

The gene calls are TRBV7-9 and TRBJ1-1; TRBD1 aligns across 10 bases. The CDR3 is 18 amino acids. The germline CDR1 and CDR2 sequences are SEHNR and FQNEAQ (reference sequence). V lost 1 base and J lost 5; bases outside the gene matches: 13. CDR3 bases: TGTGCCAGCAGCTTAGGAGACAGGGGGCGTGGGGGGGAAACTGAAGCTTTCTTT. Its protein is CASSLGDRGRGGETEAFF.

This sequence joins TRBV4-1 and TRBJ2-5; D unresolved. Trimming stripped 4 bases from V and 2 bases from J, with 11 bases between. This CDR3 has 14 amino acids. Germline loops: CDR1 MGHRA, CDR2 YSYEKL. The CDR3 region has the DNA TGCGCCAGCAGCCCCCTCGAGAGACAAGAGACCCAGTACTTC. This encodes CASSPLERQETQYF.

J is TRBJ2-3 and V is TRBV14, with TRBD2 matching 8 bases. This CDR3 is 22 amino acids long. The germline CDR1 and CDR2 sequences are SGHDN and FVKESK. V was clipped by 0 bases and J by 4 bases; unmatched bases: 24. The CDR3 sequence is CASSQEIARGVGQAPVPDTQYF. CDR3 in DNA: TGTGCCAGCAGCCAAGAAATAGCGCGGGGGGTTGGTCAAGCCCCCGTCCCAGATACGCAGTATTTT. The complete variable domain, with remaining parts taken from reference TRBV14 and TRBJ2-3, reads EAGVTQFPSHSVIEKGQTVTLRCDPISGHDNLYWYRRVMGKEIKFLLHFVKESKQDESGMPNNRFLAERTGGTYSTLKVQPAELEDSGVYFCASSQEIARGVGQAPVPDTQYFGPGTRLTVL.

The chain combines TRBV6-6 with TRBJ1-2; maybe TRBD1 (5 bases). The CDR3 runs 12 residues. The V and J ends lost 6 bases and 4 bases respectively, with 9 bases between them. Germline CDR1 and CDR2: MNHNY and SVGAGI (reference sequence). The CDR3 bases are TGTGCCAGCAGCAGGGAAGGCTATGGCTACACCTTC. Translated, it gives CASSREGYGYTF.

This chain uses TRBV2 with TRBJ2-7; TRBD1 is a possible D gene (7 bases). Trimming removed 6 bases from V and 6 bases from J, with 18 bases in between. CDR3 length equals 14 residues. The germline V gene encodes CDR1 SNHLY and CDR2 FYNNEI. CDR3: CASREGQLSAEQYF. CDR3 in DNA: TGTGCCAGCAGGGAGGGACAGTTATCCGCCGAGCAGTACTTC.

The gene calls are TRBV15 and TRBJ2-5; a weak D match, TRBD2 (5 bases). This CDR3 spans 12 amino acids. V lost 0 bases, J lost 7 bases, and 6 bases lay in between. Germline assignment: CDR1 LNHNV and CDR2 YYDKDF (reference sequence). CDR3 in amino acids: CATSRDEGTQYF. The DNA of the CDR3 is TGTGCCACCAGCAGAGATGAGGGGACCCAGTACTTC.

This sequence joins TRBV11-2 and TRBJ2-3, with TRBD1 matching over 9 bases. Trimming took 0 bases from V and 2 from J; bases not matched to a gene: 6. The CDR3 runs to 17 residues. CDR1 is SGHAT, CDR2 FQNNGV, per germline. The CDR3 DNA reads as TGTGCCAGCAGCTTAGAACCGACAGGGGGTAACACAGATACGCAGTATTTT. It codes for CASSLEPTGGNTDTQYF.

The CDR3 sequence: CASSLGLTGNTEAFF. In nucleotides, the CDR3 is TGTGCCAGCAGCTTAGGACTTACCGGGAACACTGAAGCTTTCTTT. V gene TRBV11-2 combines with J gene TRBJ1-1; no clear D gene. CDR3 size: 15 residues. The V end was cut by 1 base, the J end by 1 base, with 10 bases between. Germline V lookup: CDR1 SGHAT, CDR2 FQNNGV.

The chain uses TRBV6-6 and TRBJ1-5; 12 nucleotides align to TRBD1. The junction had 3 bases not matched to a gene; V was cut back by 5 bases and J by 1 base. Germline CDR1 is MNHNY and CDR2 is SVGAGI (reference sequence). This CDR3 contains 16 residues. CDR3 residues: CASSMGTGGSNQPQHF. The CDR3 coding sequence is TGTGCCAGCAGTATGGGGACAGGGGGCAGCAATCAGCCCCAGCATTTT.

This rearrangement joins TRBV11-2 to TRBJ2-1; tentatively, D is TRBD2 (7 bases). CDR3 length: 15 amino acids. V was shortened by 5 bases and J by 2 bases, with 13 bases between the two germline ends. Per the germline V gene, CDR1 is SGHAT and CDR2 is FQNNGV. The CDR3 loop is CASSLPGGAYNEQFF. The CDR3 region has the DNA TGTGCCAGCAGCCTCCCGGGGGGCGCCTACAATGAGCAGTTCTTC.